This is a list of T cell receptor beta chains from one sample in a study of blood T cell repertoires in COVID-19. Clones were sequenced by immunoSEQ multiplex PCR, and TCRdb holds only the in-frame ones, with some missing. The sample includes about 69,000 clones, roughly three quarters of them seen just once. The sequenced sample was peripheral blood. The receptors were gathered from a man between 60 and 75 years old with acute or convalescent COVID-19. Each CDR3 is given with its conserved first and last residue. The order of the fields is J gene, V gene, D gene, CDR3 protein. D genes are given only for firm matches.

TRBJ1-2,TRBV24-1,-,CATSDSGGGYTF
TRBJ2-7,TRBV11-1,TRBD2,CASSPGLAGGYEQYF
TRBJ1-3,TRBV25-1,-,CASRKPPSTAGAGNTIYF
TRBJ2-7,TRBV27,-,CASSLYPVGEQYF
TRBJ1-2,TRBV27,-,CASSFRQDYFYGYTF
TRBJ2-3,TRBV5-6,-,CASSLSASTDTQYF
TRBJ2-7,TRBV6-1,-,CASSDRDSSYEQYF
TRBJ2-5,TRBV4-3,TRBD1,CASSQDRVQETQYF
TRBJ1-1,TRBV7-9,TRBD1,CASSLITGANTEAFF
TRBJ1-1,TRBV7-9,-,CASSIYLNTEAFF
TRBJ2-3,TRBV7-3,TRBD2,CASSLAWASGFSADTQYF
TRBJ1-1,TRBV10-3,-,CAISGTRNTEAFF
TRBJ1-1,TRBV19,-,CASSTRTALGNTEAFF
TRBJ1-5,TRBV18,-,CASSSSSNQPQHF
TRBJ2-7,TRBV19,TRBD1,CASRRTGAYEQYF
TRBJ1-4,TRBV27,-,CASSPDGQLTNEKLFF
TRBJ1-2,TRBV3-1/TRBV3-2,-,CASSLSGANQHGYTF
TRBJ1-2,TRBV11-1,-,CASSFRGFGYTF
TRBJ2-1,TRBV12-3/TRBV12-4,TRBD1,CASSRQGDEQFF
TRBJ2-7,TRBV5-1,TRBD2,CASTPTSGGIYEQYF
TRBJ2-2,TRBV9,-,CASSVEWGLPGELFF
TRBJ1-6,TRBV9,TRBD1,CASSVAQDRGAGADSPLHF
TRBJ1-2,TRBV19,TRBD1,CASNPTGVNGYTF
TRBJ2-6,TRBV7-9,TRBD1,CATQGNSGANVLTF
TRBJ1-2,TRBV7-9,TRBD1,CASSLGGTGNKNGYTF
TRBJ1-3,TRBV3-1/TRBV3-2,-,CASSQVGSASPIYF
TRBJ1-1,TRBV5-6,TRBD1,CASRPDREYEAFF
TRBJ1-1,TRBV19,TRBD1,CASTRDRDRTEAFF
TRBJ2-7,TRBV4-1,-,CASSQATQQYEQYF
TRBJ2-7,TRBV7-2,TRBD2,CASSSDIGLAGEQYF